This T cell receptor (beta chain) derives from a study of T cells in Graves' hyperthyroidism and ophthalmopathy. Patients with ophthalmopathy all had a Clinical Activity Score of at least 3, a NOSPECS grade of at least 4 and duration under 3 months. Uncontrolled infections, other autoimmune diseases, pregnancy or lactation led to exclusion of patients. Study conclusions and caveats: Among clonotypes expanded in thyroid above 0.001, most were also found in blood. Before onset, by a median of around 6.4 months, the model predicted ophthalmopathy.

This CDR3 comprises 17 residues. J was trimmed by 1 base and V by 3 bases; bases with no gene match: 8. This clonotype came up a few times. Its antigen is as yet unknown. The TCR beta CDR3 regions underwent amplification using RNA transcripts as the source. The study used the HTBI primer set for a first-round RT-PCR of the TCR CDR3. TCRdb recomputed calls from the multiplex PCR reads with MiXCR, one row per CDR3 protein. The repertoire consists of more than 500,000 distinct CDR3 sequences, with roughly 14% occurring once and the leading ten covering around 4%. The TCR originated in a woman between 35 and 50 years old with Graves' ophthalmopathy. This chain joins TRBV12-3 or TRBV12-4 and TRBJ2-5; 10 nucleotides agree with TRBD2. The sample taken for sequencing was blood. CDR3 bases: TGTGCCAGCAGTTTTGGGAGATTAGCGGGGGGCCAAGAGACCCAGTACTTC. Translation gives CASSFGRLAGGQETQYF.